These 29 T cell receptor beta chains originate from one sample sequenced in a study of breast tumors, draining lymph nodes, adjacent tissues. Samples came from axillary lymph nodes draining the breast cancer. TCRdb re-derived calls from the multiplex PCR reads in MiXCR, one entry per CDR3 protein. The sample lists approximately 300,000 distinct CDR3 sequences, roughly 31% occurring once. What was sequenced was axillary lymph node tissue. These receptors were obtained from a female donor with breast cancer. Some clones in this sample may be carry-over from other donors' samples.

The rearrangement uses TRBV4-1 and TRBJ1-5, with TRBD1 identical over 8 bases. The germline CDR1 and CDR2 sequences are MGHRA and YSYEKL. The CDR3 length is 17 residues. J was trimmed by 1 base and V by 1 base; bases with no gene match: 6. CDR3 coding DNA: TGCGCCAGCAGCCAAGGAACAGGGGGAATGAGCAATCAGCCCCAGCATTTT. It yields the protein CASSQGTGGMSNQPQHF.

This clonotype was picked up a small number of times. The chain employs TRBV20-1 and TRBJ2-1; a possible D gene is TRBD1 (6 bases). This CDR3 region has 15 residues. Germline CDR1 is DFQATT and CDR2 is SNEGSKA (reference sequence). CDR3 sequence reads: CSPINRRNRDNEQFF. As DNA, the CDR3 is TGCAGCCCAATAAACCGCCGGAACAGGGACAATGAGCAGTTCTTC.

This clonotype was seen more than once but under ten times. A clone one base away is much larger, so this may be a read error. This CDR3 is CASSVGVQGRGEPYF. For the CDR3, the DNA is TGTGCCAGCAGCGTAGGTGTTCAGGGCCGGGGAGAGCCGTACTTC. The V call is TRBV9, the J call TRBJ2-7; D possibly matches TRBD1 or TRBD2 (5 bases each). Looked up from germline, CDR1 is SGDLS and CDR2 is YYNGEE. The length of the CDR3 is 15 residues.

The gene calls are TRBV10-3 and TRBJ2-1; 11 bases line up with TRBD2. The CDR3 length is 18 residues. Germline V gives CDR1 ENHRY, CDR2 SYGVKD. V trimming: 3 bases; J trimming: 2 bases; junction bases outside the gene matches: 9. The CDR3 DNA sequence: TGTGCCATCAGTGAAGTAGCAACTAGCGGGAGAACCTACAATGAGCAGTTCTTC. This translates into CAISEVATSGRTYNEQFF.

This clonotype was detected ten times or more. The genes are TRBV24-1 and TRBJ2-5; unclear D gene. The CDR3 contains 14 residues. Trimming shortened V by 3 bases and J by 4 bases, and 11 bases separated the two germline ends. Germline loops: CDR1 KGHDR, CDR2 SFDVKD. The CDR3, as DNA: TGTGCCACCAGTGATCGCCGTTTGGGAGAGACCCAGTACTTC. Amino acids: CATSDRRLGETQYF.

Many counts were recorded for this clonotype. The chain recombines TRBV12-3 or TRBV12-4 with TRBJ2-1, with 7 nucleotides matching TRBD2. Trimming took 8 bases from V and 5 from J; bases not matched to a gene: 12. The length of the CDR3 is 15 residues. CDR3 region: CASAPLAGANNEQFF. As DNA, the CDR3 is TGTGCCAGCGCCCCTCTGGCGGGAGCAAACAATGAGCAGTTCTTC.

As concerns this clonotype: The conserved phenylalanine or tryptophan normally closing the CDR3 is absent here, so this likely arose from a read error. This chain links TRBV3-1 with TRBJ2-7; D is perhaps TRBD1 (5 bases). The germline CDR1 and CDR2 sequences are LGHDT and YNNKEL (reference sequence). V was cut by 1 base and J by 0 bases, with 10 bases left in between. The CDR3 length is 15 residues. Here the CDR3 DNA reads TGTGCCAGCAGCCAAGTTGTAGGGGCCTCCTACGAGCAGTACCTC. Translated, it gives CASSQVVGASYEQYL.

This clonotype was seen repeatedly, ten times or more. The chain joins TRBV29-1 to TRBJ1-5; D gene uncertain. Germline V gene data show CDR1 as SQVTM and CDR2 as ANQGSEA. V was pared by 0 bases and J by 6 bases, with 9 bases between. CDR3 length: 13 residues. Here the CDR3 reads CSVEEGRSQPQHF. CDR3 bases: TGCAGCGTTGAAGAAGGCAGGTCTCAGCCCCAGCATTTT. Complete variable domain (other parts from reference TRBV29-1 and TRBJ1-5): SAVISQKPSRDICQRGTSLTIQCQVDSQVTMMFWYRQQPGQSLTLIATANQGSEATYESGFVIDKFPISRPNLTFSTLTVSNMSPEDSSIYLCSVEEGRSQPQHFGDGTRLSIL.

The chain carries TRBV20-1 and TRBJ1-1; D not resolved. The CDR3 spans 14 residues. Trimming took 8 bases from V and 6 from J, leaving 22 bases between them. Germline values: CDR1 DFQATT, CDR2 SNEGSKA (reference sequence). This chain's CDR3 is CSPRSLSSGAEAFF. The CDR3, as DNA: TGCAGTCCCCGGAGCTTGAGTTCGGGCGCTGAAGCTTTCTTT.

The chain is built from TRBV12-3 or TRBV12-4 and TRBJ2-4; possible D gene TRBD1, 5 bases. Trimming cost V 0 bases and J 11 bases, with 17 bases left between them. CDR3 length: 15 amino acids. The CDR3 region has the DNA TGTGCCAGCAGTTTAGCGGGGCCCACGACCAACGTTCAGTACTTC. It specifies CASSLAGPTTNVQYF.

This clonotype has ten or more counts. CDR3 sequence reads: CATSDLEGTYGYTF. The CDR3 DNA is TGTGCCACCAGTGATTTGGAAGGAACCTATGGCTACACCTTC. V usage is TRBV24-1 and J usage is TRBJ1-2; no clear D gene. CDR3 size: 14 residues. Germline CDR1 is KGHDR and CDR2 is SFDVKD. V gave up 0 bases and J gave up 4 bases, with 8 bases separating them.

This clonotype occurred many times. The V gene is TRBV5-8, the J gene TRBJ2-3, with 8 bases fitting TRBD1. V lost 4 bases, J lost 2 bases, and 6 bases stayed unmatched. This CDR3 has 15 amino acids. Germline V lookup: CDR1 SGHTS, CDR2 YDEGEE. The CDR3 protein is CASSPDRGHTDTQYF. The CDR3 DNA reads TGTGCCAGCAGCCCTGACAGGGGACACACAGATACGCAGTATTTT.

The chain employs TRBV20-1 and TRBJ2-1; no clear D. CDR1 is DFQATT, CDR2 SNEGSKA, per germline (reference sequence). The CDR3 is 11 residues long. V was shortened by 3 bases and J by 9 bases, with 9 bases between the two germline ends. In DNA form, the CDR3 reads TGCAGTGCTAGGGTCGAGGTTGAGCAGTTCTTC. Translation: CSARVEVEQFF.

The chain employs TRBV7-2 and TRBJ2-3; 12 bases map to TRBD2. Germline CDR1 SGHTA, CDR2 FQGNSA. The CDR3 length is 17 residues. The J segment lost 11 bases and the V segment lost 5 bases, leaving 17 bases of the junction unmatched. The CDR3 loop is CASSHASTSGGNNEQYF. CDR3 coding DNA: TGTGCCAGCAGCCATGCCTCGACTAGCGGGGGCAACAATGAGCAGTATTTT.

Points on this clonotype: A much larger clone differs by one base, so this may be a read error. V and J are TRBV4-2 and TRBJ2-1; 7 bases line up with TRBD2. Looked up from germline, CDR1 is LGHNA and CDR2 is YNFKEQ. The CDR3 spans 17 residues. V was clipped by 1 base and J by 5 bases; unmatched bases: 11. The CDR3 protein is CASSQAGRASGHNEQFF. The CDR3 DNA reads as TGTGCCAGCAGCCAAGCGGGGAGGGCTAGCGGACACAATGAGCAGTTCTTC.

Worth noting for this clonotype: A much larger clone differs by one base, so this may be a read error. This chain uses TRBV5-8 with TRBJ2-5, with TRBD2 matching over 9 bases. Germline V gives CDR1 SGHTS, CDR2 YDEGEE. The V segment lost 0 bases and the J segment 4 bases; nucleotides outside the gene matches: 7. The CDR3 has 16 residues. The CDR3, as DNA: TGTGCCAGCAGCTTGGCCACACCAGCGGGAGGAGAGACCCAGTACTTC. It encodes CASSLATPAGGETQYF.

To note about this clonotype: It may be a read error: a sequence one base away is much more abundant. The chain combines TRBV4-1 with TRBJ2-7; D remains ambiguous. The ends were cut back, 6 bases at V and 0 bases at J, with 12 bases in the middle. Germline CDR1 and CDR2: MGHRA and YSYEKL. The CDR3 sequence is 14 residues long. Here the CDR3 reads CASRPELDSYEQYF. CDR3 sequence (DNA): TGCGCCAGCAGGCCGGAGTTGGACTCCTACGAGCAGTACTTC.

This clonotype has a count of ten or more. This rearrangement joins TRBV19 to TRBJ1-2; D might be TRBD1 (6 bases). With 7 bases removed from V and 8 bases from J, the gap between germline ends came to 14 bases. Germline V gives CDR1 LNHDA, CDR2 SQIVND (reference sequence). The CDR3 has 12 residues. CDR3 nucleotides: TGTGCCAGTACCATACAGGGTCGAGGCTACACCTTC. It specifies CASTIQGRGYTF. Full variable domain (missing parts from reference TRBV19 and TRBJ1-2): DGGITQSPKYLFRKEGQNVTLSCEQNLNHDAMYWYRQDPGQGLRLIYYSQIVNDFQKGDIAEGYSVSREKKESFPLTVTSAQKNPTAFYLCASTIQGRGYTFGSGTRLTVV.

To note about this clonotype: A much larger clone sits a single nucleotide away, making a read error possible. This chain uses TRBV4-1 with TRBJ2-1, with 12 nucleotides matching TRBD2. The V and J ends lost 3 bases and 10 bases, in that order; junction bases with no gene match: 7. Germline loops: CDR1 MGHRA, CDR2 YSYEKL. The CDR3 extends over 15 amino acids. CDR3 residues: CASSHRTSGNYEQFF. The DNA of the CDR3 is TGCGCCAGCAGCCACCGGACTAGCGGGAACTACGAGCAGTTCTTC.

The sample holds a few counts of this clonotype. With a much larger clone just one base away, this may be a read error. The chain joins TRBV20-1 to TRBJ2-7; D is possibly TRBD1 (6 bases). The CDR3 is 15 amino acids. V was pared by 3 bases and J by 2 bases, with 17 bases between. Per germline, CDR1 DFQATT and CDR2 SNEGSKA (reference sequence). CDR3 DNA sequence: TGCAGTGCTAGGGCCTTACAGGGAGAAGCCTACGAGCAGTACTTC. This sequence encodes CSARALQGEAYEQYF.

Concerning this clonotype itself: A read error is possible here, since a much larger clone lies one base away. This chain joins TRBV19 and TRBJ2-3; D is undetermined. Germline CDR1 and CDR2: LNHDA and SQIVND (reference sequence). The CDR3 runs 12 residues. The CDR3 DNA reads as TGTGCCAGTAGTATATATGGAGATACGCAGTGTTTT. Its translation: CASSIYGDTQCF.

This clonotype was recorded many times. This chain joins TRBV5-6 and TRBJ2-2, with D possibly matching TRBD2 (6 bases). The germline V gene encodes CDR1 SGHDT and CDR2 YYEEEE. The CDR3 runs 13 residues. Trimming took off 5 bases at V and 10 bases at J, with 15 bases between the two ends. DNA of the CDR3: TGTGCCAGCAGGAAATTAGCGGCCTTGGAGCTGTTTTTT. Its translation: CASRKLAALELFF.

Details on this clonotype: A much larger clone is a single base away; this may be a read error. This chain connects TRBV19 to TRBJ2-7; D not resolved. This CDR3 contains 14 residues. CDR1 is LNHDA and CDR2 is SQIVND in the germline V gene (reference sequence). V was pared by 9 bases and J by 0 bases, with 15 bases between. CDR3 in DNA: TGTGCCAGCAGCCGGAAGTCCAGCTCCTACGAGCAGTACTTC. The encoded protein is CASSRKSSSYEQYF.

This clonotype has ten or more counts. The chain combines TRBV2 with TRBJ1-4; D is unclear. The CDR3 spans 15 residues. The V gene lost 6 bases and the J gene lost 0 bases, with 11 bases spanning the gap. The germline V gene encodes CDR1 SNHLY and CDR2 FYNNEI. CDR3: CASRGRKPTNEKLFF. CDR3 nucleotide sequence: TGTGCCAGCAGAGGACGGAAGCCAACTAATGAAAAACTGTTTTTT.

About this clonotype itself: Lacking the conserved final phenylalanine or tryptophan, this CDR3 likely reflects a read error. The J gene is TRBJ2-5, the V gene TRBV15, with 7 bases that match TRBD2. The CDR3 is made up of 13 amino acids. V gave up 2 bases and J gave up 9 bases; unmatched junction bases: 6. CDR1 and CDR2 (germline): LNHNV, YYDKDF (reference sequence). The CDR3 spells CATSRQGGEAQYL. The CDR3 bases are TGTGCCACCAGCAGACAGGGAGGGGAGGCCCAGTACCTC.

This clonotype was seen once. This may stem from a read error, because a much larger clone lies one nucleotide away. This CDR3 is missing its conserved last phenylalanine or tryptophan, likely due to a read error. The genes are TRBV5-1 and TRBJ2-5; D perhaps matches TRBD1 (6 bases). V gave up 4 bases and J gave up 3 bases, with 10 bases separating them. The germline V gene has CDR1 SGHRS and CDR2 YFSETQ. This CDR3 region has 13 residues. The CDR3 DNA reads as TGCGCCAGCAGCCCACGGACAGAAGAGACCCAGTACCTC. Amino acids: CASSPRTEETQYL.

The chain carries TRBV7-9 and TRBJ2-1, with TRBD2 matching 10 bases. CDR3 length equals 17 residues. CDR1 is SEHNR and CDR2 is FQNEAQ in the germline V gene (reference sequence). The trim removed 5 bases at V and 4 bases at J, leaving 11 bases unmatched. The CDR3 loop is CASSPLTGTSAYNEQFF. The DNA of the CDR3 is TGTGCCAGCAGCCCATTAACCGGGACTAGCGCATACAATGAGCAGTTCTTC.

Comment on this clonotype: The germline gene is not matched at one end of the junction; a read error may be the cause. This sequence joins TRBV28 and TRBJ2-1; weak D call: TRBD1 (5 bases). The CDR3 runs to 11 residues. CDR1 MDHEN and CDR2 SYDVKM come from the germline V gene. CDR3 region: CASLKTEVQSF. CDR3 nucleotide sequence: TGTGCCAGCCTTAAGACAGAGGTGCAGTCCTTC.

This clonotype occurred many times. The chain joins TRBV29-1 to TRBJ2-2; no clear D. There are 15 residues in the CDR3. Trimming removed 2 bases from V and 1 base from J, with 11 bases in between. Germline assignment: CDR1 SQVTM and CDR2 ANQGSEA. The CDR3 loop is CSVETAQKNTGELFF. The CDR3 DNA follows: TGCAGCGTTGAAACAGCCCAGAAGAACACCGGGGAGCTGTTTTTT.